Presented here are 2 T cell receptor beta chains from one specimen sequenced in a study of early T cells in non-severe SARS-CoV-2 infection. TCRdb re-called the 5' RACE reads with MiXCR, one entry per CDR3 protein. The table lists over 90,000 distinct CDR3 sequences, 13% of them singletons. The sequenced sample consisted of whole blood. These receptors all come from an adult who was a healthcare worker with PCR-confirmed SARS-CoV-2 infection or an uninfected control (not recorded which).

The CDR3 region has the DNA TGTGCCAGCTGTCCCGGGACAGGGGTCCCTGGAAACACCATATATTTT. This codes for CASCPGTGVPGNTIYF. V usage is TRBV6-4 and J usage is TRBJ1-3; 10 bases agree with TRBD1. The V segment lost 8 bases and the J segment 2 bases; nucleotides outside the gene matches: 9. This CDR3 comprises 16 residues. Germline assignment: CDR1 MRHNA and CDR2 SNTAGT.

This clonotype came up many times. The V and J genes are TRBV11-2 and TRBJ1-1; D call uncertain. In germline, CDR1 is SGHAT, CDR2 FQNNGV. CDR3 length equals 13 residues. The V and J ends lost 2 bases and 3 bases respectively, with 7 bases between them. CDR3 DNA: TGTGCCAGCAGCTTAAGCGGATACACTGAAGCTTTCTTT. Its translation: CASSLSGYTEAFF.